These T cell receptor beta chains were read from a single sample in a study of regulatory T cells. Produced via immunoSEQ multiplex PCR; TCRdb's table is partial and in-frame only. The sample includes 30,000 to 40,000 clones, about 91% of them seen just once. Sequenced: conventional CD4+ T cells sorted from blood. These receptors originate from a young adult with CD3G deficiency. Each CDR3 is given with its conserved first and last residue. A D gene is named only where the DNA matches it firmly. Expanded clones are given a class, and other clones once, few, many or no size at all.

V: TRBV18
D: TRBD2
size: NA
J: TRBJ2-1
CDR3: CASSPTMLRAGDGEQFF
DNA: TGTGCCAGCTCACCTACTATGTTACGTGCGGGAGATGGTGAGCAGTTCTTC

V: TRBV30
D: NA
size: NA
J: TRBJ2-1
CDR3: CAWSPDSRRQFF
DNA: TGTGCCTGGAGTCCCGACAGTAGAAGGCAGTTCTTC

V: TRBV18
D: TRBD1
size: NA
J: TRBJ1-2
CDR3: CASSSTGTNGYTF
DNA: TGTGCCAGCTCCTCGACAGGGACTAATGGCTACACCTTC

V: TRBV7-8
D: TRBD2
size: NA
J: TRBJ2-3
CDR3: CASSQKPASGRGSTDTQYF
DNA: TGTGCCAGCAGCCAAAAACCGGCTAGCGGGAGGGGTAGCACAGATACGCAGTATTTT

V: TRBV30
D: NA
size: NA
J: TRBJ1-1
CDR3: CAWSATGRTEAFF
DNA: TGTGCCTGGAGTGCCACAGGGAGGACTGAAGCTTTCTTT

V: TRBV6-5
D: NA
size: NA
J: TRBJ2-6
CDR3: CASSQGGSGANVLTF
DNA: TGTGCCAGCAGCCAAGGGGGCTCTGGGGCCAACGTCCTGACTTTC

V: TRBV28
D: TRBD1
size: NA
J: TRBJ2-1
CDR3: CASSLLIGGTGVGNEQFF
DNA: TGTGCCAGCAGTTTACTGATAGGGGGGACAGGGGTAGGCAATGAGCAGTTCTTC

V: TRBV6-1
D: TRBD1
size: NA
J: TRBJ1-4
CDR3: CASRDQGAEKLFF
DNA: TGTGCCAGCAGGGACCAGGGGGCTGAAAAACTGTTTTTT

V: TRBV5-1
D: TRBD2
size: NA
J: TRBJ2-3
CDR3: CASSPGLAGGSDTQYF
DNA: TGCGCCAGCAGCCCCGGACTAGCGGGAGGTTCGGATACGCAGTATTTT

V: TRBV20-1
D: NA
size: NA
J: TRBJ2-5
CDR3: CSARLGETQYF
DNA: TGCAGTGCTCGACTCGGGGAGACCCAGTACTTC

V: TRBV6-1
D: NA
size: NA
J: TRBJ1-2
CDR3: CASSESNYGYTF
DNA: TGTGCCAGCAGTGAATCTAACTATGGCTACACCTTC

V: TRBV19
D: NA
size: NA
J: TRBJ1-6
CDR3: CASTPGPRGSPLHF
DNA: TGTGCCAGTACCCCGGGGCCCCGGGGTTCACCCCTCCACTTT

V: TRBV9
D: NA
size: NA
J: TRBJ1-5
CDR3: CASSTRGGEPLLSNQPQHF
DNA: TGTGCCAGCAGCACACGAGGGGGGGAACCTCTCTTGAGCAATCAGCCCCAGCATTTT

V: TRBV5-1
D: NA
size: NA
J: TRBJ2-1
CDR3: CASSLEPGEQFF
DNA: TGCGCCAGCAGCTTGGAACCCGGGGAGCAGTTCTTC

V: TRBV28
D: TRBD1
size: NA
J: TRBJ2-2
CDR3: CASRTGAPTGELFF
DNA: TGTGCCAGCAGGACAGGGGCTCCCACCGGGGAGCTGTTTTTT

V: TRBV7-8
D: NA
size: NA
J: TRBJ2-3
CDR3: CASSPGHSTSTDTQYF
DNA: TGTGCCAGCAGCCCCGGACACTCAACTTCCACAGATACGCAGTATTTT

V: TRBV19
D: NA
size: NA
J: TRBJ1-5
CDR3: CASSTADRYHQPQHF
DNA: TGTGCCAGTAGTACCGCCGACAGATATCATCAGCCCCAGCATTTT

V: TRBV5-1
D: TRBD2
size: once
J: TRBJ2-1
CDR3: CASSAATSGINNEQFF
DNA: TGCGCCAGCAGCGCTGCGACTAGCGGGATCAACAATGAGCAGTTCTTC

V: TRBV7-9
D: TRBD2
size: once
J: TRBJ2-3
CDR3: CASSPRGGGDTQYF
DNA: TGTGCCAGCAGCCCCCGGGGGGGAGGAGATACGCAGTATTTT

V: TRBV18
D: TRBD1
size: NA
J: TRBJ2-3
CDR3: CASSPQGGTDTQYF
DNA: TGTGCCAGCTCACCCCAGGGGGGCACAGATACGCAGTATTTT

V: TRBV28
D: TRBD1
size: NA
J: TRBJ1-1
CDR3: CASSSTRTGGNTEAFF
DNA: TGTGCCAGCAGTTCCACTCGGACAGGGGGGAACACTGAAGCTTTCTTT

V: TRBV7-9
D: TRBD1
size: NA
J: TRBJ1-4
CDR3: CASSLGGTGNEKLFF
DNA: TGTGCCAGCAGCTTAGGAGGGACAGGCAATGAAAAACTGTTTTTT

V: TRBV19
D: NA
size: few
J: TRBJ1-1
CDR3: CASTRNKNTEAFF
DNA: TGTGCCAGTACACGAAATAAGAACACTGAAGCTTTCTTT

V: TRBV5-1
D: NA
size: few
J: TRBJ2-3
CDR3: CASSLATRHTDTQYF
DNA: TGCGCCAGCAGCTTGGCCACGCGCCACACAGATACGCAGTATTTT

V: TRBV28
D: NA
size: NA
J: TRBJ1-2
CDR3: CASSSRPAYGYTF
DNA: TGTGCCAGCAGCTCGAGGCCAGCCTATGGCTACACCTTC

V: TRBV6-1
D: NA
size: NA
J: TRBJ2-2
CDR3: CASRRMGAPTGELFF
DNA: TGTGCCAGCAGAAGAATGGGGGCGCCTACCGGGGAGCTGTTTTTT

V: TRBV5-1
D: TRBD2
size: NA
J: TRBJ2-1
CDR3: CASSLGLAGGGDEQFF
DNA: TGCGCCAGCAGCTTGGGACTAGCGGGCGGAGGTGATGAGCAGTTCTTC

V: TRBV6-1
D: NA
size: NA
J: TRBJ2-3
CDR3: CASSLKGGPPDTQYF
DNA: TGTGCCAGCAGTTTGAAGGGGGGACCTCCAGATACGCAGTATTTT

V: TRBV5-1
D: TRBD2
size: NA
J: TRBJ2-5
CDR3: CASRGGPQETQYF
DNA: TGCGCCAGCAGGGGAGGGCCGCAAGAGACCCAGTACTTC

V: TRBV28
D: NA
size: NA
J: TRBJ2-7
CDR3: CASSGGARGEQYF
DNA: TGTGCCAGCAGTGGGGGGGCTCGGGGAGAGCAGTACTTC

V: TRBV30
D: NA
size: NA
J: TRBJ2-1
CDR3: CAWSDINEQFF
DNA: TGTGCCTGGAGTGACATTAATGAGCAGTTCTTC

V: TRBV7-8
D: TRBD1
size: NA
J: TRBJ2-6
CDR3: CASSPHPGTGLRSVLTF
DNA: TGTGCCAGCAGCCCCCACCCCGGGACAGGCCTAAGGAGCGTCCTGACTTTC